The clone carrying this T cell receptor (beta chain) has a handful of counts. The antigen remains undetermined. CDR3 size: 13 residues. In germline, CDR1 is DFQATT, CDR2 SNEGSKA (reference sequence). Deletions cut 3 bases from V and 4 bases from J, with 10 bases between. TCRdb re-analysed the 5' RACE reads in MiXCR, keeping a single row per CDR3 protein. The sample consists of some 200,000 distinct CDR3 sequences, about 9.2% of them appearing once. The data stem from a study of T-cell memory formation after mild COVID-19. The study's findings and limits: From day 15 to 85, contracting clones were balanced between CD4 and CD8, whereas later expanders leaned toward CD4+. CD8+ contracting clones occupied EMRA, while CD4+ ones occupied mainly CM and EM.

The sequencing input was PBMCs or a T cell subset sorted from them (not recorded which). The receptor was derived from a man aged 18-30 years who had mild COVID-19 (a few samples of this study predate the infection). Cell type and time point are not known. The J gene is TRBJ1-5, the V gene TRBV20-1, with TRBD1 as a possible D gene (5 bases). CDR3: CSASGGVNQPQHF. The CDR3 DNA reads TGCAGTGCTAGTGGGGGAGTGAATCAGCCCCAGCATTTT.